The 10 T cell receptor beta chains below all came from one sample that was sequenced in a study of CD4 T cells in relation to SARS-CoV-2 and coronaviruses. Which antigens these TCRs recognize remains unknown. Clones were read by immunoSEQ multiplex PCR, and TCRdb kept only the in-frame ones, dropping some. The table records around 41,000 clones, 84% of them present only once. The sample consisted of naive CD4+ T cells from PBMCs, cultured in vitro. Specified subset: naive CD4+ T cells isolated by negative enrichment. The receptors here all came from an adult with COVID-19.

The chain couples TRBV28 to TRBJ1-2, with 7 positions matching TRBD1. V was pared by 8 bases and J by 4 bases, with 10 bases of the junction left unmatched. The CDR3 spans 14 residues. Germline V gene data show CDR1 as MDHEN and CDR2 as SYDVKM. CDR3 sequence: CASEPPGQIYGYTF. CDR3 nucleotide sequence: TGTGCCAGCGAGCCTCCGGGACAGATCTATGGCTACACCTTC.

J is TRBJ2-2 and V is TRBV11-2; tentatively, D is TRBD1 (6 bases). CDR3 size: 17 residues. Trimming pared 5 bases from V and 0 bases from J, leaving 16 bases between. CDR1 and CDR2 from the germline V gene are SGHAT and FQNNGV. CDR3 region: CASSPRRTVTNTGELFF. The CDR3 DNA follows: TGTGCCAGCAGCCCTAGGCGGACAGTTACGAACACCGGGGAGCTGTTTTTT.

The chain carries TRBV10-1 and TRBJ2-3; 7 bases match TRBD2. From germline, CDR1 is WNHNN and CDR2 SYGVQD (reference sequence). The CDR3 is 16 amino acids. J lost 0 bases, V lost 5 bases, and 8 bases had no gene match. CDR3 protein: CASSSSGIPSTDTQYF. The CDR3 region has the DNA TGCGCCAGCAGTTCCAGCGGGATACCCAGCACAGATACGCAGTATTTT.

The chain is built from TRBV7-2 and TRBJ2-3; tentative D call: TRBD2 (5 bases). V was shortened by 5 bases and J by 0 bases, with 15 bases between the two germline ends. Germline loops: CDR1 SGHTA, CDR2 FQGNSA. The length of the CDR3 is 16 residues. The CDR3 coding sequence is TGTGCCAGCAGCGCCTGGGTAGCGTCTAGCACAGATACGCAGTATTTT. This codes for CASSAWVASSTDTQYF.

The count of this clone is one. The chain has TRBV9 and TRBJ2-2; 10 bases fit TRBD2. Germline V gene data show CDR1 as SGDLS and CDR2 as YYNGEE. V trimming: 0 bases; J trimming: 3 bases; junction bases outside the gene matches: 2. The CDR3 is 16 amino acids. The CDR3 DNA sequence: TGTGCCAGCAGCGTAGGTGGACTAGCGGACACCGGGGAGCTGTTTTTT. This translates into CASSVGGLADTGELFF.

This rearrangement joins TRBV6-5 to TRBJ2-7, with D tentatively TRBD2 (6 bases). Per the germline V gene, CDR1 is MNHEY and CDR2 is SVGAGI. The V and J ends lost 5 bases and 6 bases respectively, with 17 bases between them. This CDR3 is 14 amino acids long. CDR3 sequence reads: CASSKPGEASEQYF. The CDR3 coding sequence is TGTGCCAGCAGTAAACCGGGAGAAGCTTCCGAGCAGTACTTC.

The rearrangement links TRBV6-2 or TRBV6-3 to TRBJ2-2; D might be TRBD2 (6 bases). Deletions cut 6 bases from V and 0 bases from J, with 17 bases between. The CDR3 contains 17 residues. Germline assignment: CDR1 MNHEY and CDR2 SVGEGT. CDR3 region: CASSPPLAFANTGELFF. CDR3 in DNA: TGTGCCAGCAGCCCCCCGCTAGCGTTCGCGAACACCGGGGAGCTGTTTTTT.

The chain joins TRBV7-3 to TRBJ2-5, with D possibly TRBD2 on 5 matching bases. The CDR3 consists of 13 residues. V was pared by 5 bases and J by 0 bases, with 7 bases between. In germline, CDR1 is SGHTA, CDR2 FQGTGA. The CDR3 region has the DNA TGTGCCAGCAGCCCCGGGGACCAAGAGACCCAGTACTTC. Encoded protein: CASSPGDQETQYF.

The rearrangement joins TRBV7-9 to TRBJ2-5; tentative D call: TRBD2 (5 bases). This CDR3 has 11 residues. From germline, CDR1 is SEHNR and CDR2 FQNEAQ (reference sequence). Trimming left V 7 bases short and J 4 bases short, with 7 bases between. The CDR3 DNA reads as TGTGCCAGCACCGAGGGAGAGACCCAGTACTTC. This translates into CASTEGETQYF.

For the CDR3, the DNA is TGTGCCAGCAGAACAGTCGGTCCGGAGACCCAGTACTTC. Its translation is CASRTVGPETQYF. The chain uses TRBV2 and TRBJ2-5; D gene unclear. The germline V gene encodes CDR1 SNHLY and CDR2 FYNNEI. The CDR3 contains 13 residues. V lost 6 bases, J lost 5 bases, and 13 bases lay in between.